The text below deals with one T cell receptor (beta chain). This entry comes from a study of blood T cell repertoires in COVID-19. Study-wide background: Donors in the United States, Italy and Spain gave samples during acute or convalescent COVID-19. The analysed material was cDNA or gDNA that came from T cells, B-cell-depleted T cells, or PBMCs.

Original data processing: Nucleated cell number was recorded as an estimate derived from reference gene primer amplification. Clones were read by immunoSEQ multiplex PCR, and TCRdb kept only the in-frame ones, dropping some. That table is the source of V, J and clone size, and D and trimming were worked out from the DNA. The sample gives roughly 160,000 clones, 90% of which show up once; 0.5% to 0.6% is in the top ten. The clonotype comes from a man aged 45 to 65 with acute or convalescent COVID-19. The source material was peripheral blood.

CDR3 DNA: TGTGCCAGCAGCCGGACTAGCGGGGCCTTGGGGGAGCAGTACTTC. It yields the protein CASSRTSGALGEQYF. The V gene is TRBV3-1 (or the pseudogene TRBV3-2), the J gene TRBJ2-7; 12 bases agree with TRBD2. The CDR3 spans 15 residues. V gave up 4 bases and J gave up 7 bases; unmatched junction bases: 8. Germline V CDR1 and CDR2: LGHDT, YNNKEL (reference sequence).